The rows below give T cell receptor beta chains drawn from one sample of a study of OX40 agonist ivuxolimab in advanced cancers. Some clones are missing from TCRdb's copy, which holds only in-frame ones; the method was immunoSEQ multiplex PCR. The profile shows 50,000 or so clones, approximately 89% of them singletons. The input for sequencing was CD4+ or CD8+ T cells sorted from blood, taken in a trial of the OX40 agonist ivuxolimab. The receptor source for this set is an adult with an advanced solid tumor such as melanoma, head and neck, liver or kidney cancer. The CDR3 runs from the conserved cysteine through the conserved F or W. D genes are given only for firm matches. The size entry is marked missing in some rows and otherwise reads once, few, many or a size class.

D,J,V,size,DNA,CDR3
.,TRBJ2-2,TRBV20-1,once,TGCAGTGCTAGGTGGGAAGGGGAGCTGTTTTTT,CSARWEGELFF
TRBD1,TRBJ2-1,TRBV7-9,.,TGTGCCAGCCGAGGCGGACAGGCTAGCAATGAGCAGTTCTTC,CASRGGQASNEQFF
.,TRBJ2-5,TRBV10-2,.,TGCGCCAGCGCCCTTTCCGGGCCGCAAGAGACCCAGTACTTC,CASALSGPQETQYF
.,TRBJ2-2,TRBV7-9,.,TGTGCCAGCAGCTCCTGGACAGACCCGAACACCGGGGAGCTGTTTTTT,CASSSWTDPNTGELFF
.,TRBJ1-2,TRBV14,.,TGTGCCAGCAGCCAAGTCGGGGATCCCTATGGCTACACCTTC,CASSQVGDPYGYTF
.,TRBJ2-7,TRBV9,.,TGTGCCAGCAGCGTTTCCGGGTACGAGCAGTACTTC,CASSVSGYEQYF
.,TRBJ1-5,TRBV30,.,TGTGCCTGGAGTGTAATCGGGATGCCCCAGCATTTT,CAWSVIGMPQHF
.,TRBJ1-3,TRBV18,.,TGTGCCAGCTCACCACCGGGCATCCCTGGAAACACCATATATTTT,CASSPPGIPGNTIYF
TRBD1,TRBJ1-5,TRBV6-1,.,TGTGCCAGCAGGGTTGACAGGGTAGGGGATCAGCCCCAGCATTTT,CASRVDRVGDQPQHF
.,TRBJ2-5,TRBV29-1,.,TGCAGCGTTGAAATTGCATTCCAGATGGGGTATCGAGAGACCCAGTACTTC,CSVEIAFQMGYRETQYF
.,TRBJ2-3,TRBV4-1,.,TGCGCCAGCAGCACCGAAGGGGGGCTTAAAGATACGCAGTATTTT,CASSTEGGLKDTQYF
TRBD2,TRBJ2-1,TRBV10-3,.,TGTGCCATCAGTGAGTTAGCGGGAGGCCCTTACAATGAGCAGTTCTTC,CAISELAGGPYNEQFF
TRBD2,TRBJ2-7,TRBV10-3,.,TGTGCCATCATGCGGGAGTCGACCTACGAGCAGTACTTC,CAIMRESTYEQYF
TRBD2,TRBJ2-5,TRBV5-1,.,TGCGCCAGCAGCTTGTTCGGGGGGGAAGAGACCCAGTACTTC,CASSLFGGEETQYF
TRBD1,TRBJ2-1,TRBV29-1,.,TGCAGCGTCCCGGGACAGGGATACTACAATGAGCAGTTCTTC,CSVPGQGYYNEQFF
.,TRBJ1-2,TRBV19,.,TGTGCCAGTAGCTATTCTACTGGCTACACCTTC,CASSYSTGYTF
TRBD2,TRBJ2-1,TRBV7-2,.,TGTGCCAGCAGCTTAACTAGCGAGCCGATATACAATGAGCAGTTCTTC,CASSLTSEPIYNEQFF
.,TRBJ1-4,TRBV13,.,TGTGCCAGCAGCCAAGAGCAAACTAATGAAAAACTGTTTTTT,CASSQEQTNEKLFF
.,TRBJ2-2,TRBV19,.,TGTGCCAGTAGCCCCGGGATCGGGGAGCTGTTTTTT,CASSPGIGELFF
.,TRBJ2-1,TRBV28,.,TGTGCCAGCAGTTCACTAGCAGCCCTTTATGAGCAGTTCTTC,CASSSLAALYEQFF
.,TRBJ2-5,TRBV7-9,.,TGTGCCAGCAGCTTAGGGTCCGACCGAACCAAAGAGACCCAGTACTTC,CASSLGSDRTKETQYF
TRBD1,TRBJ2-1,TRBV6-1,.,TGTGCCAGCAGTCCCAGGACAGGGTACCATGAGCAGTTCTTC,CASSPRTGYHEQFF
TRBD1,TRBJ2-7,TRBV4-3,.,TGCGCCAGCAGCCTCCGACAGGGGATAGGGGAGCAGTACTTC,CASSLRQGIGEQYF
.,TRBJ2-7,TRBV10-3,.,TGTGCCATCAGTGACGGGGCGGATAGGGAGCAGTACTTC,CAISDGADREQYF
TRBD2,TRBJ2-1,TRBV6-6,.,TGTGCCAGCAGTTACCCCGGGACTAGCGGTCACAATGAGCAGTTCTTC,CASSYPGTSGHNEQFF
TRBD1,TRBJ2-1,TRBV18,.,TGTGCCAGCTCCCCCTCGGGACAGAGCTCCTACAATGAGCAGTTCTTC,CASSPSGQSSYNEQFF
.,TRBJ2-7,TRBV27,.,TGTGCCAGCAGTTTACCGGGACTCCACTCCTACGAGCAGTACTTC,CASSLPGLHSYEQYF
TRBD1,TRBJ1-2,TRBV28,.,TGTGCCAGCAGTTGGCGGGGGACAGTCAACTATGGCTACACCTTC,CASSWRGTVNYGYTF
TRBD1,TRBJ2-7,TRBV2,.,TGTGCCACCCTGACAGGGGAGGACTCCTACGAGCAGTACTTC,CATLTGEDSYEQYF
.,TRBJ1-1,TRBV7-9,.,TGTGCCAGCAGCTTAGGGGCTGATGTTAACACTGAAGCTTTCTTT,CASSLGADVNTEAFF
.,TRBJ1-4,TRBV5-4,.,TGTGCCAGCAGTGCCCGGGACACTCATGAAAAACTGTTTTTT,CASSARDTHEKLFF
.,TRBJ1-4,TRBV5-4,.,TGTGCCAGCAGCCCGGGACCGGATAATGAAAAACTGTTTTTT,CASSPGPDNEKLFF
.,TRBJ2-3,TRBV4-1,.,TGCGCCAGTAAACTAGGATCCACAGATACGCAGTATTTT,CASKLGSTDTQYF
.,TRBJ2-3,TRBV28,.,TGTGCCAGCAGTTCGTCCTGGAGCACAGATACGCAGTATTTT,CASSSSWSTDTQYF
.,TRBJ2-5,TRBV7-9,.,TGTGCCAGCAGCTTATTCGGTAGCGGAGAGGGAGAGACCCAGTACTTC,CASSLFGSGEGETQYF